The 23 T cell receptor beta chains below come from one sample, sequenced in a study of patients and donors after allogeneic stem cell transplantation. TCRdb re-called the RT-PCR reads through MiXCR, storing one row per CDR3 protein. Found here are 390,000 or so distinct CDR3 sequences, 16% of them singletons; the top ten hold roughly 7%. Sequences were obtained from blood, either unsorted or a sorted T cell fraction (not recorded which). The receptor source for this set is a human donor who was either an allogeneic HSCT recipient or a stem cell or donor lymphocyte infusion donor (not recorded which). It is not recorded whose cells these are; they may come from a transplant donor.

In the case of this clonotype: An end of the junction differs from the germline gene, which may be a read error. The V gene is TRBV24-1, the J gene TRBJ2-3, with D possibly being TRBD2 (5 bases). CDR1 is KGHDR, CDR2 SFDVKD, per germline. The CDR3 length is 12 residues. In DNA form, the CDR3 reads TGTGCCACCAGTACGGGGTCAGACACGCAGTATTTT. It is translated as CATSTGSDTQYF.

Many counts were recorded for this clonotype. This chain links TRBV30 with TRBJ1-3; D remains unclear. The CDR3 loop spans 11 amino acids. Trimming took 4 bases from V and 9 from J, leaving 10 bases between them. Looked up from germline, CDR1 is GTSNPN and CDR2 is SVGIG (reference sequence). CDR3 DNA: TGTGCCTGGATCGAAGGTAGCACCATATATTTT. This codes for CAWIEGSTIYF.

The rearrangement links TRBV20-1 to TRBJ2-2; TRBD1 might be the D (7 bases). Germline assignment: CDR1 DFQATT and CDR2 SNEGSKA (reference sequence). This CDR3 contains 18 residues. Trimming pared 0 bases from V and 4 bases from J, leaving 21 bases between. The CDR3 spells CSARDYPPPGGGTGELFF. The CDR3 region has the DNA TGCAGTGCTAGAGATTATCCCCCTCCAGGGGGAGGCACCGGGGAGCTGTTTTTT.

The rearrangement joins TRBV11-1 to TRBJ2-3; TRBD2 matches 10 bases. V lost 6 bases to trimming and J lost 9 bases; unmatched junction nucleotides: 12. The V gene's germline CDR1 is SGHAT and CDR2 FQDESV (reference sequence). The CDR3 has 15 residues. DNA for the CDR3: TGTGCCAGCAGATCCCCGGGACTAGCGTTGCACACGCAGTATTTT. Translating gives CASRSPGLALHTQYF.

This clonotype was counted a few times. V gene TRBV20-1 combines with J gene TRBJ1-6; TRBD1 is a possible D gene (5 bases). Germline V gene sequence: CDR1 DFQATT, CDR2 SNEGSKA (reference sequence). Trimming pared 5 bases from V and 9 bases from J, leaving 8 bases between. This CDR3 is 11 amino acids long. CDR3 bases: TGCAGTGCTGGGGGGGGTTCACCCCTCCACTTT. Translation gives CSAGGGSPLHF.

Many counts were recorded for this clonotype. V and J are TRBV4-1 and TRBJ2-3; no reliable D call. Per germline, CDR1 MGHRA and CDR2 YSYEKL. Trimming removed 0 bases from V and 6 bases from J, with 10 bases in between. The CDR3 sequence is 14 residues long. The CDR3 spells CASSQDVMADTQYF. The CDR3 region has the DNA TGCGCCAGCAGCCAAGATGTCATGGCTGATACGCAGTATTTT.

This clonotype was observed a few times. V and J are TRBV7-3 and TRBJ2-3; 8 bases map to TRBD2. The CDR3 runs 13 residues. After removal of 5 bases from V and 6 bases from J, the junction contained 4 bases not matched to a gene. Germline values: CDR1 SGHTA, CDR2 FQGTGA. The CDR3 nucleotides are TGTGCCAGCAGCCTTACGGGGGGGGATACGCAGTATTTT. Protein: CASSLTGGDTQYF.

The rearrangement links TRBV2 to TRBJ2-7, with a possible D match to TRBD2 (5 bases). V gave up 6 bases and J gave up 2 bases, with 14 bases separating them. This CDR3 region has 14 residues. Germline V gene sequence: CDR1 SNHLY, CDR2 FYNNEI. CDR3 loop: CASSQGGRAYEQYF. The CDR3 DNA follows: TGTGCCAGCAGCCAAGGAGGTAGGGCCTACGAGCAGTACTTC.

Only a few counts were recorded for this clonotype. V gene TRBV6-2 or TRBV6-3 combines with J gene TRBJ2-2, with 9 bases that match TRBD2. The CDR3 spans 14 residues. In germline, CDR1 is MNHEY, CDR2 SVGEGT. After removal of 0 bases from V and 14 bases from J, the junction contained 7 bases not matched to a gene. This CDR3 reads CASSYSPSGAKLFF. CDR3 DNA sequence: TGTGCCAGCAGTTACTCGCCTAGCGGGGCGAAACTGTTTTTT.

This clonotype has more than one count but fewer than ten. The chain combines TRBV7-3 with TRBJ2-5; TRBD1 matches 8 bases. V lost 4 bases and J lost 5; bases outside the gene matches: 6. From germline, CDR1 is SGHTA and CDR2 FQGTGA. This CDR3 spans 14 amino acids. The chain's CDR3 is CASSSGQGAETQYF. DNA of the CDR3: TGTGCCAGCAGCTCTGGACAGGGTGCCGAGACCCAGTACTTC.

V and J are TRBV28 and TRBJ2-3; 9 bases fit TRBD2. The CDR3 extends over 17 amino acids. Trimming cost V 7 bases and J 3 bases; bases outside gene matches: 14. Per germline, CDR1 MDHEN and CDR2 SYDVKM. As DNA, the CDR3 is TGTGCCAGCACCGGTATACCAGCGGGAGGAAGGACAGATACGCAGTATTTT. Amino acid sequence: CASTGIPAGGRTDTQYF. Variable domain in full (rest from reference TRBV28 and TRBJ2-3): DVKVTQSSRYLVKRTGEKVFLECVQDMDHENMFWYRQDPGLGLRLIYFSYDVKMKEKGDIPEGYSVSREKKERFSLILESASTNQTSMYLCASTGIPAGGRTDTQYFGPGTRLTVL.

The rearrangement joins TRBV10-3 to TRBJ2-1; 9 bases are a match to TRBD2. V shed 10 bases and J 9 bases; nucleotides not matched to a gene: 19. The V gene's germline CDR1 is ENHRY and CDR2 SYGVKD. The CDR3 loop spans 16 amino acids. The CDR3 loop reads CATQKYERGDLSEQFF. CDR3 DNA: TGTGCCACCCAGAAATACGAGCGGGGGGATTTATCTGAGCAGTTCTTC.

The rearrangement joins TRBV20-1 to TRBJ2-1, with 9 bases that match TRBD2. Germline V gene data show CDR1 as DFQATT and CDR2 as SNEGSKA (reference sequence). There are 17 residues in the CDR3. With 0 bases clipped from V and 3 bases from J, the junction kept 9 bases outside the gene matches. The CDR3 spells CSARDLRLAGRYNEQFF. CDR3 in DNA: TGCAGTGCTAGAGATCTTCGTCTAGCGGGACGCTACAATGAGCAGTTCTTC.

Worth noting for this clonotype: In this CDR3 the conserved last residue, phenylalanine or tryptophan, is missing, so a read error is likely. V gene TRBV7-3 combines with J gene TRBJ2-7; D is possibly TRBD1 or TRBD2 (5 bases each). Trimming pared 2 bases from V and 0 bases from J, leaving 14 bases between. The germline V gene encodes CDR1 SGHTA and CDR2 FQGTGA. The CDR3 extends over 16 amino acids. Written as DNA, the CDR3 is TGTGCCAGCAGCTTATATGGTTCCGGGACCTCCTACGAGCAGTACCTC. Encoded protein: CASSLYGSGTSYEQYL.

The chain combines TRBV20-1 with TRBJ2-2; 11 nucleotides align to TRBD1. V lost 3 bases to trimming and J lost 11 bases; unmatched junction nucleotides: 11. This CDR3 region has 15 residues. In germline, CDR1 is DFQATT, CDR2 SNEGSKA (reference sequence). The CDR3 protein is CSASPGQGVVEELFF. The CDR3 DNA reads TGCAGTGCTAGCCCGGGACAGGGGGTCGTAGAAGAGCTGTTTTTT.

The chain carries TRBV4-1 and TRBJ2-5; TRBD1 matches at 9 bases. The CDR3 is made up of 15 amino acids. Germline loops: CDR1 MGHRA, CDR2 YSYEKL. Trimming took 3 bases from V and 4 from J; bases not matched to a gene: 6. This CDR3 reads CASSQGDRALETQYF. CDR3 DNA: TGCGCCAGCAGCCAGGGGGACAGGGCGCTAGAGACCCAGTACTTC.

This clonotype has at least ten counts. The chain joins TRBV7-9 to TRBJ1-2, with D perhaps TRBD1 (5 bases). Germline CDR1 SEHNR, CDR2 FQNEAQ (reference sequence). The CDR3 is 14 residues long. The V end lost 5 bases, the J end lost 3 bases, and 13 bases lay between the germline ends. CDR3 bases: TGTGCCAGCAGCCCTACCTTGGGGCACTATGGCTACACCTTC. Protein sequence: CASSPTLGHYGYTF.

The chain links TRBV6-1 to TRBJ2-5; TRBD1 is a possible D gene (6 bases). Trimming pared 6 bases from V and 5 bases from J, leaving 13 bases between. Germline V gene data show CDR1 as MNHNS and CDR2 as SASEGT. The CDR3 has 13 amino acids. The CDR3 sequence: CASSRGTTETQYF. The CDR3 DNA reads TGTGCCAGCAGCAGGGGTACGACGGAGACCCAGTACTTC.

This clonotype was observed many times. In DNA, the CDR3 is TGTGCCAGCAGTCTACCGGGACTAGAATACAATGAGCAGTTCTTC. Amino acid sequence: CASSLPGLEYNEQFF. The J gene is TRBJ2-1, the V gene TRBV12-3 or TRBV12-4, with 8 bases identical to TRBD2. With V trimmed by 5 bases and J by 4 bases, 7 bases remained unmatched. The CDR3 spans 15 residues.

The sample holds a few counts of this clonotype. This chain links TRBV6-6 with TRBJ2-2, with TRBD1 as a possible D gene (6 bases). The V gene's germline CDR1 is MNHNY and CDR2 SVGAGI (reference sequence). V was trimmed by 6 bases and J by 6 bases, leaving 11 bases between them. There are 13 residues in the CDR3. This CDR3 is CASSPNRAGELFF. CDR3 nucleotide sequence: TGTGCCAGCAGCCCAAACAGGGCCGGGGAGCTGTTTTTT.

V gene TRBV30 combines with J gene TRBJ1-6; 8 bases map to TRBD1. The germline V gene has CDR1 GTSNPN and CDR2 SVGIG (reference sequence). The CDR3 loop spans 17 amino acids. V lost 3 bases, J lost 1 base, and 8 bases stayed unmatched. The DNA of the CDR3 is TGTGCCTGGAGATCGGACAGGGTGGGATCCTATAATTCACCCCTCCACTTT. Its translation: CAWRSDRVGSYNSPLHF.

The CDR3 sequence is CASSVVGQGAYNEQFF. CDR3 DNA: TGTGCCAGCAGCGTAGTCGGACAGGGGGCCTACAATGAGCAGTTCTTC. This chain links TRBV9 with TRBJ2-1; 10 bases are a match to TRBD1. The germline V gene has CDR1 SGDLS and CDR2 YYNGEE. V gave up 0 bases and J gave up 2 bases; unmatched junction bases: 2. This CDR3 region has 16 residues.

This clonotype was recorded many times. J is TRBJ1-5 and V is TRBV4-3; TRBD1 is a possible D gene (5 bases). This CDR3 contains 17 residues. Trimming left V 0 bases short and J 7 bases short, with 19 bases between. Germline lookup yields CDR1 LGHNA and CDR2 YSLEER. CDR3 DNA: TGCGCCAGCAGCCAAGAGCCGGTTACCAGGGCGGGACAGCCCCAGCATTTT. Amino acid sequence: CASSQEPVTRAGQPQHF.